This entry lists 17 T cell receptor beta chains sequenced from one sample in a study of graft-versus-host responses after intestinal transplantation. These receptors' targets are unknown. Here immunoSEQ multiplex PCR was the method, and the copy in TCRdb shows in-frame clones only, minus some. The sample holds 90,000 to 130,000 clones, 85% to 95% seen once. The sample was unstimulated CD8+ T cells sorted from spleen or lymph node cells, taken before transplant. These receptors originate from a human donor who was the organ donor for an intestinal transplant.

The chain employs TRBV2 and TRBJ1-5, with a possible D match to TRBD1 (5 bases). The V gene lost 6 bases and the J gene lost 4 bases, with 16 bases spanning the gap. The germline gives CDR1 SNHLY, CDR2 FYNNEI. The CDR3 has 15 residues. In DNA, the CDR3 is TGTGCCAGCAGGATCCGGGACGGATTTAATCAGCCCCAGCATTTT. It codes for CASRIRDGFNQPQHF. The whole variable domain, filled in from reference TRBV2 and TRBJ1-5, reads EPEVTQTPSHQVTQMGQEVILRCVPISNHLYFYWYRQILGQKVEFLVSFYNNEISEKSEIFDDQFSVERPDGSNFTLKIRSTKLEDSAMYFCASRIRDGFNQPQHFGDGTRLSIL.

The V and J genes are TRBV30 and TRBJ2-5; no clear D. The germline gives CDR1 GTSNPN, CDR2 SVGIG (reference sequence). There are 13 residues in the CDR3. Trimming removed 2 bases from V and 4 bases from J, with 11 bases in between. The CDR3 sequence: CAWSLDLRETQYF. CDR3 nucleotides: TGTGCCTGGAGTTTAGACCTCAGAGAGACCCAGTACTTC.

CDR3 sequence (DNA): TGTGCCTGGAGTGTAACGGAGGGGGCGCGGGAGCAGTACTTC. As protein: CAWSVTEGAREQYF. The V and J genes are TRBV30 and TRBJ2-7; D is possibly TRBD1 (7 bases). CDR1 is GTSNPN and CDR2 is SVGIG in the germline V gene (reference sequence). The CDR3 is 14 residues long. V lost 0 bases to trimming and J lost 7 bases, with 16 bases between them.

CDR3 protein: CASISRSPLHF. CDR3 bases: TGTGCCAGCATCTCCCGGTCACCCCTCCACTTT. This chain joins TRBV6-4 and TRBJ1-6; D remains unclear. Trimming pared 7 bases from V and 10 bases from J, leaving 8 bases between. The length of the CDR3 is 11 residues. Germline assignment: CDR1 MRHNA and CDR2 SNTAGT.

The CDR3 loop reads CASSYAVGGRETQYF. DNA of the CDR3: TGTGCCAGCAGTTACGCGGTCGGGGGCAGGGAGACCCAGTACTTC. The chain employs TRBV27 and TRBJ2-5; D possibly matches TRBD1 or TRBD2 (6 bases each). V lost 4 bases, J lost 5 bases, and 17 bases lay in between. Germline assignment: CDR1 MNHEY and CDR2 SMNVEV (reference sequence). The CDR3 runs to 15 residues.

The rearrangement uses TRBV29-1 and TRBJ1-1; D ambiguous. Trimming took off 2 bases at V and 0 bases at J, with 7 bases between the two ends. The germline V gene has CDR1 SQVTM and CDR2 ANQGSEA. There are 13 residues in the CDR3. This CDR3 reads CSVESLLNTEAFF. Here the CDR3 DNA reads TGCAGCGTTGAAAGTCTGTTGAACACTGAAGCTTTCTTT.

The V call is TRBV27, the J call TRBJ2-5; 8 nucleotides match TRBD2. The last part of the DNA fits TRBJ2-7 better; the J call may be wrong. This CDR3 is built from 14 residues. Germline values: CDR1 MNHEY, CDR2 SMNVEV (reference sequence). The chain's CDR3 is CASSSSGSSYEQYF. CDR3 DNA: TGTGCCAGCAGTTCCAGCGGGAGCTCCTACGAGCAGTACTTC.

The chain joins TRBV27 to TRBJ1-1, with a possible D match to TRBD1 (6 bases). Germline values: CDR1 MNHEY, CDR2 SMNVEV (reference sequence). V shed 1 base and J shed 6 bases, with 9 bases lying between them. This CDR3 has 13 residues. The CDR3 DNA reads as TGTGCCAGCAGTTTATTGGGGGCGTCTGAAGCTTTCTTT. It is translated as CASSLLGASEAFF.

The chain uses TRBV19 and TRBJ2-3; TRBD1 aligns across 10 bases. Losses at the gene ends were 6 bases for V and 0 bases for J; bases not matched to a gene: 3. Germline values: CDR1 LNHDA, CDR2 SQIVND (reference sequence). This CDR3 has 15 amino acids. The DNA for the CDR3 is TGTGCCAGTAGCGGGACAGGGGTGAGCACAGATACGCAGTATTTT. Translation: CASSGTGVSTDTQYF.

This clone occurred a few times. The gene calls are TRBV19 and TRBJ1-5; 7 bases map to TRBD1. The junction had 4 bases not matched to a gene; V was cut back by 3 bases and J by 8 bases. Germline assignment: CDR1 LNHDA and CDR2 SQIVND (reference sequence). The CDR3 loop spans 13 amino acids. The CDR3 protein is CASSMYRGKPQHF. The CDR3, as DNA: TGTGCCAGTAGTATGTACAGGGGAAAGCCCCAGCATTTT.

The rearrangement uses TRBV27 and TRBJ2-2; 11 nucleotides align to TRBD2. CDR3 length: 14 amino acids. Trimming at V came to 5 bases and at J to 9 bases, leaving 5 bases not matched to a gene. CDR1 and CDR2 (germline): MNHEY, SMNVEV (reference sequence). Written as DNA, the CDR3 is TGTGCCAGCAGTGTACTAGCGGGAGTTAGGGAGCTGTTTTTT. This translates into CASSVLAGVRELFF.

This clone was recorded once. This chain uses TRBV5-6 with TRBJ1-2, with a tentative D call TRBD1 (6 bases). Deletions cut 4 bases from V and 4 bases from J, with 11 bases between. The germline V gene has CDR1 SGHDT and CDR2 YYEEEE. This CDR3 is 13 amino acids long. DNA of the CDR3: TGTGCCAGCAGCCCGGGACACCTCTATGGCTACACCTTC. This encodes CASSPGHLYGYTF.

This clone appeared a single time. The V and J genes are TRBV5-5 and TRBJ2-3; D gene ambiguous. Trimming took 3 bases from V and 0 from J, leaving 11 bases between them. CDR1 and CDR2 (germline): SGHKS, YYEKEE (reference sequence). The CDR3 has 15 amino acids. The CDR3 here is CASSSPGPSTDTQYF. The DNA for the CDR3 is TGTGCCAGCAGCTCGCCCGGGCCTAGCACAGATACGCAGTATTTT.

As DNA, the CDR3 is TGTGCCAGCACCCCTATCGAGGGGGCGGGAGGCTACACCTTC. Its translation: CASTPIEGAGGYTF. The chain links TRBV5-6 to TRBJ1-2, with 7 bases that match TRBD1. The trim removed 6 bases at V and 8 bases at J, leaving 13 bases unmatched. The V gene's germline CDR1 is SGHDT and CDR2 YYEEEE. CDR3 length: 14 amino acids.

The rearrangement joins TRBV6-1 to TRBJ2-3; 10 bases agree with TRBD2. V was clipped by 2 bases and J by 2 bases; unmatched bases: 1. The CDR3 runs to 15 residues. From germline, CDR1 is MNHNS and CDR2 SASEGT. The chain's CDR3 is CASSELAGVTDTQYF. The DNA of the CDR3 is TGTGCCAGCAGTGAACTAGCGGGAGTCACAGATACGCAGTATTTT.

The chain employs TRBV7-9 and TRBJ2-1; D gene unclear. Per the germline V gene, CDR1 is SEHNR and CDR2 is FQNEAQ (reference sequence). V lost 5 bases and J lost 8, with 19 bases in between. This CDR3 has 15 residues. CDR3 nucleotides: TGTGCCAGCAGCGGAACGACAAGTTATGGGGATGAGCAGTTCTTC. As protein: CASSGTTSYGDEQFF.

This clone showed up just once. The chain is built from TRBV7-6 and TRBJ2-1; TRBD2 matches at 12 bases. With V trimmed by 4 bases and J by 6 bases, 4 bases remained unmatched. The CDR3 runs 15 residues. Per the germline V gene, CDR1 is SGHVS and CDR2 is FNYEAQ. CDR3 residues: CASSSTSGRSNEQFF. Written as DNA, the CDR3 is TGTGCCAGCAGCTCCACTAGCGGGAGGTCCAATGAGCAGTTCTTC.